Each of the 4 T cell receptor beta chains below was sequenced from the same sample in a study of memory CD4+ T cells and cytomegalovirus serostatus. The sort gate was single viable CD3+CD4+CD8-CD45RO+ cells for memory CD4+ T cells. Generated by immunoSEQ multiplex PCR, the TCRdb table keeps only in-frame clones and is missing some. The sample comprises 56,000 or so clones, about three quarters of which are singletons, and less than 0.6% rests with the top ten. Sequences were obtained from memory CD4+ T cells from blood. The receptor set was obtained from an adult in good health and CMV-seronegative. Some clones in this sample may be carry-over from other donors' samples.

The DNA for the CDR3 is TGTGCCAGCAGCTTGGGACTGGGGTGGAGCACAGATACGCAGTATTTT. Its translation is CASSLGLGWSTDTQYF. This chain joins TRBV5-6 and TRBJ2-3, with unresolved D. Trimming left V 0 bases short and J 0 bases short, with 11 bases between. This CDR3 has 16 residues. Per the germline V gene, CDR1 is SGHDT and CDR2 is YYEEEE. The variable domain in full, with the rest retrieved from reference TRBV5-6 and TRBJ2-3, is DAGVTQSPTHLIKTRGQQVTLRCSPKSGHDTVSWYQQALGQGPQFIFQYYEEEERQRGNFPDRFSGHQFPNYSSELNVNALLLGDSALYLCASSLGLGWSTDTQYFGPGTRLTVL.

The rearrangement joins TRBV6-6 to TRBJ1-2, with a possible D match to TRBD1 (6 bases). Germline V gene data show CDR1 as MNHNY and CDR2 as SVGAGI (reference sequence). V lost 7 bases, J lost 3 bases, and 15 bases lay in between. This CDR3 is 14 amino acids long. The chain's CDR3 is CASNPGADDYGYTF. CDR3 bases: TGTGCCAGCAACCCGGGGGCCGACGACTATGGCTACACCTTC.

Here the CDR3 reads CASSESSGDTQYF. CDR3 nucleotides: TGTGCCAGCAGTGAATCTAGTGGGGATACGCAGTATTTT. The rearrangement links TRBV2 to TRBJ2-3; the D is unclear. Germline V gene data show CDR1 as SNHLY and CDR2 as FYNNEI. This CDR3 region has 13 residues. V dropped 2 bases and J dropped 6 bases, with 9 bases sitting between them.

This rearrangement joins TRBV6-5 to TRBJ2-3; D is unclear. The germline V gene encodes CDR1 MNHEY and CDR2 SVGAGI. Between the trimmed V and J ends, which lost 0 bases and 1 base, there was a span of 8 bases. This CDR3 comprises 15 residues. CDR3 in DNA: TGTGCCAGCAGTTACTCGAAGGCCGGCACAGATACGCAGTATTTT. This codes for CASSYSKAGTDTQYF.